The 8 T cell receptor beta chains listed next were all sequenced from one sample in a study of blood T cell repertoires in COVID-19. Sequencing used immunoSEQ multiplex PCR; TCRdb keeps in-frame clones, though not all of them. This sample carries hundreds of thousands of clones, 85% to 90% of them seen once, and the ten largest clones take approximately 2%. Sequencing was carried out using PBMCs or T cells enriched from blood (not recorded which). Every receptor here comes from a woman in her sixties or seventies in a cohort exposed to, infected with or recovered from COVID-19 (not recorded which).

J is TRBJ2-5 and V is TRBV5-1; a weak D match, TRBD1 (5 bases). This CDR3 has 16 residues. The germline gives CDR1 SGHRS, CDR2 YFSETQ. Trimming removed 4 bases from V and 5 bases from J, with 21 bases in between. The chain's CDR3 is CASSPAKGYGLETQYF. The CDR3 DNA reads TGCGCCAGCAGCCCTGCAAAGGGGTACGGGTTGGAGACCCAGTACTTC.

This sequence joins TRBV14 and TRBJ1-1; the match to TRBD1 covers 9 bases. The junction had 4 bases not matched to a gene; V was cut back by 1 base and J by 7 bases. This CDR3 is 14 amino acids long. Germline assignment: CDR1 SGHDN and CDR2 FVKESK. As DNA, the CDR3 is TGTGCCAGCAGCCAAGCCCGGGACAGGGATGAAGCTTTCTTT. It yields the protein CASSQARDRDEAFF. Looking up the rest from reference TRBV14 and TRBJ1-1 gives the full variable domain: EAGVTQFPSHSVIEKGQTVTLRCDPISGHDNLYWYRRVMGKEIKFLLHFVKESKQDESGMPNNRFLAERTGGTYSTLKVQPAELEDSGVYFCASSQARDRDEAFFGQGTRLTVV.

The genes are TRBV5-5 and TRBJ2-7; 10 nucleotides line up with TRBD1. V shed 0 bases, J shed 2 bases, and the junction held 2 bases outside the gene matches. The CDR3 length is 15 residues. Germline values: CDR1 SGHKS, CDR2 YYEKEE (reference sequence). CDR3 in amino acids: CASSLEGQGTYEQYF. In nucleotides, the CDR3 is TGTGCCAGCAGCTTGGAGGGACAGGGGACCTACGAGCAGTACTTC.

The rearrangement links TRBV11-1 to TRBJ2-5, with D perhaps TRBD2 (6 bases). This CDR3 contains 14 residues. Trimming pared 2 bases from V and 7 bases from J, leaving 14 bases between. CDR1 is SGHAT, CDR2 FQDESV, per germline (reference sequence). The chain's CDR3 is CASSLRGTTGTQYF. The CDR3 DNA reads TGTGCCAGCAGCTTACGGGGGACGACTGGGACCCAGTACTTC.

To note about this clone: Other nucleotide sequences from this sample produce the same CDR3. The genes are TRBV19 and TRBJ2-7, with TRBD2 matching 10 bases. The CDR3 covers 15 residues. Germline CDR1 is LNHDA and CDR2 is SQIVND (reference sequence). After removal of 3 bases from V and 4 bases from J, the junction contained 6 bases not matched to a gene. In nucleotides, the CDR3 is TGTGCCAGTAGTATCCAAGCGGGAGGGAGGTACGAGCAGTACTTC. Translated, it gives CASSIQAGGRYEQYF.

The chain is built from TRBV6-6 and TRBJ1-6; D might be TRBD1 (5 bases). The germline V gene encodes CDR1 MNHNY and CDR2 SVGAGI (reference sequence). Trimming left V 6 bases short and J 8 bases short, with 14 bases between. This CDR3 spans 14 amino acids. This chain's CDR3 is CASRTTEFDSPLHF. CDR3 bases: TGTGCCAGCAGAACGACAGAGTTTGATTCACCCCTCCACTTT.

The chain couples TRBV11-2 to TRBJ2-3; D might be TRBD2 (5 bases). There are 15 residues in the CDR3. Germline V gene sequence: CDR1 SGHAT, CDR2 FQNNGV. The V gene lost 4 bases and the J gene lost 0 bases, with 11 bases spanning the gap. CDR3 residues: CASSSRVSSTDTQYF. The DNA for the CDR3 is TGTGCCAGCAGCTCGAGGGTTTCGAGCACAGATACGCAGTATTTT.

This sequence joins TRBV11-2 and TRBJ2-2, with 9 bases lining up with TRBD2. Germline lookup yields CDR1 SGHAT and CDR2 FQNNGV. Trimming took 6 bases from V and 9 from J; bases not matched to a gene: 23. The CDR3 has 19 amino acids. For the CDR3, the DNA is TGTGCCAGCAGAGGGGAGATTTTAGCGGGAGAGGTCCGGGTCCGGGAGCTGTTTTTT. Its protein product is CASRGEILAGEVRVRELFF.